The subject of this entry is one T cell receptor beta chain. This specimen comes from a study of blood T cell repertoires in COVID-19. Study as a whole: Samples taken during acute and convalescent COVID-19 were collected in the United States, Italy and Spain.

Profiled with immunoSEQ multiplex PCR; TCRdb holds only in-frame clones, not every one. The sample contains roughly 390,000 clones, 80% to 90% of which appear only once. Patients at the Seattle site were enrolled during active infection and followed longitudinally. CDR1 is SGHNT and CDR2 is YYREEE in the germline V gene (reference sequence). V gave up 4 bases and J gave up 9 bases, with 23 bases separating them. The CDR3 extends over 15 amino acids. Sequenced: peripheral blood. The rearrangement links TRBV5-4 to TRBJ2-7, with a possible D match to TRBD1 (6 bases). The clonotype comes from a woman in her twenties or thirties with COVID-19, enrolled during active disease. The CDR3 sequence is CASSHPRDTTTMQYF. Here the CDR3 DNA reads TGTGCCAGCAGCCACCCCCGGGACACCACTACGATGCAGTACTTC.